The 22 T cell receptor beta chains below all came from one sample that was sequenced in a study of shared clonotypes between healthy human individuals (dated by TCRdb to the early 2020s). The library was built by means of the immunoSEQ multiplex PCR assay. This immuneACCESS table, as held by TCRdb, lists in-frame sequences with V and J called but not all clones. Of the missing ones, under half trace to an unresolved V gene in checked studies; the others have no known cause. The sample has around 650,000 clones on record, about 96% of them singletons. Jointly, the top ten make up 0.11% of the sample. CD8 naive samples consisted of CD45RO-negative cells that were positively selected for CCR7, yielding a CD45RA+CCR7+ population without TemRA cells. Sequencing used naive CD8+ T cells sorted from blood. Read against the paper, the sample's cell subset or site label means: CD45RA+CCR7+. The receptors were sampled from a woman in her 30s in good health.

The chain recombines TRBV13 with TRBJ2-1; no reliable D call. In germline, CDR1 is PRHDT, CDR2 FYEKMQ (reference sequence). The CDR3 length is 15 residues. V was shortened by 4 bases and J by 4 bases, with 14 bases between the two germline ends. CDR3 protein: CASSSPTWAYNEQFF. CDR3 DNA sequence: TGTGCCAGCAGCTCCCCAACGTGGGCATACAATGAGCAGTTCTTC.

The chain recombines TRBV27 with TRBJ2-2, with D possibly matching TRBD1 (5 bases). V was shortened by 3 bases and J by 5 bases, with 16 bases between the two germline ends. Germline values: CDR1 MNHEY, CDR2 SMNVEV (reference sequence). The CDR3 contains 16 residues. In DNA, the CDR3 is TGTGCCAGCAGTTTTGGGGCGGTGGCAGGGACCGGGGAGCTGTTTTTT. Translated: CASSFGAVAGTGELFF.

The chain combines TRBV28 with TRBJ2-5; no clear D. The better agreement between TRBJ2-7 and the DNA end casts doubt on the J call. The CDR3 runs to 18 residues. CDR1 is MDHEN and CDR2 is SYDVKM in the germline V gene. The CDR3 nucleotides read TGTGCCAGCAGCCACTTCTCCGCGGTAGGCGTAATCTCCTACGAGCAGTACTTC. Its translation: CASSHFSAVGVISYEQYF.

The chain employs TRBV19 and TRBJ2-1; 10 positions match TRBD2. The CDR3 spans 15 residues. The germline V gene encodes CDR1 LNHDA and CDR2 SQIVND (reference sequence). J lost 8 bases, V lost 2 bases, and 6 bases had no gene match. The CDR3 spells CASSIRAGGGDEQFF. The CDR3 nucleotides are TGTGCCAGTAGTATAAGAGCGGGAGGGGGGGATGAGCAGTTCTTC.

The rearrangement uses TRBV19 and TRBJ1-5; D is undetermined. This CDR3 has 15 residues. The germline V gene has CDR1 LNHDA and CDR2 SQIVND (reference sequence). The V end lost 3 bases, the J end lost 0 bases, and 9 bases lay between the germline ends. The CDR3 nucleotides read TGTGCCAGTAGTATGGCGTTTTATAGCAATCAGCCCCAGCATTTT. Translating gives CASSMAFYSNQPQHF.

The V and J genes are TRBV30 and TRBJ2-1; the D is unclear. Per the germline V gene, CDR1 is GTSNPN and CDR2 is SVGIG (reference sequence). The V and J ends lost 3 bases and 0 bases respectively, with 27 bases between them. The CDR3 extends over 20 amino acids. DNA for the CDR3: TGTGCCTGGAGCTCGTATCCTCCGGTTTTGAACAAGAGCTCCTACAATGAGCAGTTCTTC. Translating it yields CAWSSYPPVLNKSSYNEQFF.

With regard to this clone: This CDR3 is also generated by other DNA sequences in the sample. The chain carries TRBV30 and TRBJ2-6; D gene unclear. This CDR3 has 12 residues. Trimming took off 1 base at V and 3 bases at J, with 1 base between the two ends. The germline V gene has CDR1 GTSNPN and CDR2 SVGIG (reference sequence). The CDR3 region is CAWSGGANVLTF. The CDR3 nucleotides are TGTGCCTGGAGTGGTGGGGCCAACGTCCTGACTTTC.

The V and J genes are TRBV7-6 and TRBJ2-7; 12 bases fit TRBD1. The V segment lost 3 bases and the J segment 4 bases; nucleotides outside the gene matches: 4. The CDR3 is made up of 15 amino acids. The germline V gene encodes CDR1 SGHVS and CDR2 FNYEAQ. CDR3 nucleotides: TGTGCCAGCAGCTTCGGGGGACAGGGGGCGTACGAGCAGTACTTC. Amino acids: CASSFGGQGAYEQYF.

The count of this clone is one. This chain connects TRBV7-9 to TRBJ1-2; D is possibly TRBD1 (6 bases). The CDR3 consists of 15 residues. V was trimmed by 4 bases and J by 5 bases, leaving 17 bases between them. Per germline, CDR1 SEHNR and CDR2 FQNEAQ (reference sequence). CDR3 loop: CASSSPPGGAYGYTF. The CDR3 DNA reads as TGTGCCAGCAGCTCACCCCCGGGGGGCGCGTATGGCTACACCTTC.

The chain recombines TRBV5-4 with TRBJ1-6; D unclear. There are 14 residues in the CDR3. Trimming stripped 1 base from V and 7 bases from J, with 9 bases between. Germline V gene data show CDR1 as SGHNT and CDR2 as YYREEE (reference sequence). The CDR3 loop is CASSLFTENSPLHF. The CDR3 nucleotides read TGTGCCAGCAGCTTGTTTACAGAGAATTCACCCCTCCACTTT.

The chain recombines TRBV5-6 with TRBJ2-7; TRBD1 might be the D (6 bases). The CDR3 totals 12 residues. The germline CDR1 and CDR2 sequences are SGHDT and YYEEEE. V was pared by 5 bases and J by 6 bases, with 12 bases between. The CDR3 here is CASRTGMLEQYF. The CDR3 DNA sequence: TGTGCCAGCAGAACAGGGATGCTCGAGCAGTACTTC.

The V call is TRBV11-2, the J call TRBJ2-1; D gene unclear. The CDR3 has 14 amino acids. The germline V and J ends were trimmed by 3 bases and 9 bases, with 15 bases remaining between them. Germline V lookup: CDR1 SGHAT, CDR2 FQNNGV. The CDR3 reads CASSFPLRPLEQFF. CDR3 sequence (DNA): TGTGCCAGCAGCTTCCCCCTCCGGCCACTTGAGCAGTTCTTC. The whole variable domain, remainder taken from reference TRBV11-2 and TRBJ2-1, is EAGVAQSPRYKIIEKRQSVAFWCNPISGHATLYWYQQILGQGPKLLIQFQNNGVVDDSQLPKDRFSAERLKGVDSTLKIQPAKLEDSAVYLCASSFPLRPLEQFFGPGTRLTVL.

This chain connects TRBV5-4 to TRBJ2-7, with a weak D call TRBD2 (5 bases). Germline CDR1 reads SGHNT; CDR2 reads YYREEE (reference sequence). The CDR3 runs to 14 residues. V lost 2 bases and J 3 bases, leaving 12 bases between the germline ends. DNA of the CDR3: TGTGCCAGCAGCTTATTTCTAGCAGACTACGAGCAGTACTTC. Translating it yields CASSLFLADYEQYF.

The chain couples TRBV10-3 to TRBJ2-7; 11 bases match TRBD2. The CDR3 spans 16 residues. Germline CDR1 is ENHRY and CDR2 is SYGVKD. Germline trimming cut 2 bases from V and 0 bases from J; bases unmatched to any gene: 3. The CDR3 sequence is CAISEEGTSGSYEQYF. CDR3 DNA: TGTGCCATCAGTGAGGAAGGGACTAGCGGCTCCTACGAGCAGTACTTC.

The chain couples TRBV6-5 to TRBJ2-5; 9 positions agree with TRBD1. CDR3 size: 15 residues. The germline V gene has CDR1 MNHEY and CDR2 SVGAGI. J lost 4 bases, V lost 6 bases, and 9 bases had no gene match. The DNA of the CDR3 is TGTGCCAGCAGGCCCACAGGGGGCAGGGGAGAGACCCAGTACTTC. It encodes CASRPTGGRGETQYF.

The chain carries TRBV9 and TRBJ2-1; D gene uncertain. V was trimmed by 3 bases and J by 1 base, leaving 8 bases between them. The CDR3 has 14 amino acids. Germline values: CDR1 SGDLS, CDR2 YYNGEE. The CDR3 protein is CASSGSQSYNEQFF. CDR3 nucleotides: TGTGCCAGCAGCGGGAGTCAATCCTACAATGAGCAGTTCTTC.

This clone appeared once. V usage is TRBV6-1 and J usage is TRBJ2-5; 11 bases align to TRBD2. The germline V gene has CDR1 MNHNS and CDR2 SASEGT. This CDR3 region has 14 residues. The J segment lost 3 bases and the V segment lost 4 bases, leaving 1 base of the junction unmatched. This chain's CDR3 is CASSAGLAEETQYF. For the CDR3, the DNA is TGTGCCAGCAGTGCGGGACTAGCGGAAGAGACCCAGTACTTC.

This chain joins TRBV27 and TRBJ2-5; either TRBD1 or TRBD2 may supply D (6 bases each). Trimming removed 2 bases from V and 3 bases from J, with 22 bases in between. CDR1 is MNHEY, CDR2 SMNVEV, per germline (reference sequence). This CDR3 spans 18 amino acids. CDR3 residues: CASSLKKGEEERKETQYF. DNA of the CDR3: TGTGCCAGCAGTTTAAAGAAGGGGGAGGAGGAAAGGAAAGAGACCCAGTACTTC.

V is TRBV28 and J is TRBJ2-7, with D perhaps matching TRBD1 (5 bases). The CDR3 runs to 15 residues. Between the trimmed V and J ends, which lost 1 base and 2 bases, there was a span of 12 bases. Germline V lookup: CDR1 MDHEN, CDR2 SYDVKM. The CDR3 DNA follows: TGTGCCAGCAGTTTATTACACAGGTTGCCCTACGAGCAGTACTTC. The encoded protein is CASSLLHRLPYEQYF.

This chain links TRBV5-1 with TRBJ2-7; TRBD1 aligns across 11 bases. Germline values: CDR1 SGHRS, CDR2 YFSETQ. This CDR3 has 14 residues. Trimming took 7 bases from V and 3 from J; bases not matched to a gene: 6. The DNA of the CDR3 is TGCGCCAGCGCCTACGGGACAGGGGGCTACGAGCAGTACTTC. Translated: CASAYGTGGYEQYF.

This sequence joins TRBV4-1 and TRBJ2-7; 8 positions agree with TRBD2. CDR1 is MGHRA and CDR2 is YSYEKL in the germline V gene. The CDR3 is 17 amino acids. V trimming: 0 bases; J trimming: 1 base; junction bases outside the gene matches: 8. CDR3 nucleotides: TGCGCCAGCAGCCAAGAGCCGTGGCGGGAGGTTTCCTACGAGCAGTACTTC. It is translated as CASSQEPWREVSYEQYF.

The chain combines TRBV11-2 with TRBJ2-5; no definite D call. From germline, CDR1 is SGHAT and CDR2 FQNNGV. The V end was cut by 5 bases, the J end by 5 bases, with 9 bases between. CDR3 size: 12 residues. CDR3 in DNA: TGTGCCAGCAGCCCCACGGGCGAGACCCAGTACTTC. Encoded protein: CASSPTGETQYF.